This is a list of T cell receptor beta chains from one sample in a study of T cell repertoires in aging, cancer and after chemotherapy. From the multiplex PCR reads, TCRdb called clonotypes with MiXCR, one entry per CDR3 protein. The sample has a few thousand distinct CDR3 sequences; 45% to 75% are singletons. Material for sequencing was blood. The receptors were sampled from a human donor with a blood cancer. Each CDR3 is given with its conserved first and last residue. Fields, in order: V gene, J gene, CDR3 protein.

v_gene: TRBV12-3/TRBV12-4
j_gene: TRBJ1-6
CDR3aa: CASSLATRNSPLHF

v_gene: TRBV6-6
j_gene: TRBJ2-7
CDR3aa: CASRRTGERDEQYF

v_gene: TRBV28
j_gene: TRBJ2-5
CDR3aa: CASSSLSDAWMETQYF

v_gene: TRBV7-2
j_gene: TRBJ1-2
CDR3aa: CASSLGQGGYGYTF

v_gene: TRBV6-5
j_gene: TRBJ2-7
CDR3aa: CASSIMDRSYEQYF

v_gene: TRBV5-4
j_gene: TRBJ2-1
CDR3aa: CASSLSGSASYNEQFF

v_gene: TRBV20-1
j_gene: TRBJ2-7
CDR3aa: CSARYGTSNPYEQYF

v_gene: TRBV24-1
j_gene: TRBJ2-3
CDR3aa: CATSVSGADTQYF

v_gene: TRBV30
j_gene: TRBJ1-6
CDR3aa: CAWSSGQGPPSGPLHF

v_gene: TRBV6-1
j_gene: TRBJ1-3
CDR3aa: CASSVGGRGRNTIYF

v_gene: TRBV30
j_gene: TRBJ1-5
CDR3aa: CAWSGDSNQPQHF

v_gene: TRBV6-5
j_gene: TRBJ2-2
CDR3aa: CASRVGLGPTGELFF

v_gene: TRBV6-6
j_gene: TRBJ2-3
CDR3aa: CASSSLLDITGTDTQYF

v_gene: TRBV29-1
j_gene: TRBJ2-6
CDR3aa: CSVYGPGGANVLTF

v_gene: TRBV6-6
j_gene: TRBJ2-1
CDR3aa: CASSPGQGWINEQFF

v_gene: TRBV6-5
j_gene: TRBJ1-6
CDR3aa: CASSSDRSGYYNSPLHF

v_gene: TRBV7-2
j_gene: TRBJ2-3
CDR3aa: CASSPQGSTDTQYF

v_gene: TRBV20-1
j_gene: TRBJ2-3
CDR3aa: CSAREVGRDTDTQYF

v_gene: TRBV10-3
j_gene: TRBJ2-2
CDR3aa: CAVSERASANTGELFF

v_gene: TRBV6-5
j_gene: TRBJ2-1
CDR3aa: CASSFSGGATEQFF

v_gene: TRBV7-3
j_gene: TRBJ2-7
CDR3aa: CASSSLPGTPYEQYF

v_gene: TRBV12-3/TRBV12-4
j_gene: TRBJ2-1
CDR3aa: CASSSPPSKNEQFF

v_gene: TRBV7-9
j_gene: TRBJ2-7
CDR3aa: CASSLRARFLGGGQYF

v_gene: TRBV30
j_gene: TRBJ1-5
CDR3aa: CASLWAGNQPQHF

v_gene: TRBV7-2
j_gene: TRBJ1-2
CDR3aa: CASSYYDDTTNYGYTF

v_gene: TRBV6-2/TRBV6-3
j_gene: TRBJ1-3
CDR3aa: CASRDIRTFGNTIYF

v_gene: TRBV6-5
j_gene: TRBJ2-5
CDR3aa: CASSQDRGRETQYF

v_gene: TRBV5-6
j_gene: TRBJ2-5
CDR3aa: CASSFSWGVGETQYF

v_gene: TRBV20-1
j_gene: TRBJ2-1
CDR3aa: CSARVGARVGEQFF

v_gene: TRBV5-4
j_gene: TRBJ2-1
CDR3aa: CASSLVSGGGDEQFF

v_gene: TRBV30
j_gene: TRBJ2-7
CDR3aa: CAWSSNRGLYEQYF

v_gene: TRBV19
j_gene: TRBJ2-3
CDR3aa: CASRRTGGTDTQYF

v_gene: TRBV30
j_gene: TRBJ1-6
CDR3aa: CAWRGPGSSYNSPLHF

v_gene: TRBV7-2
j_gene: TRBJ2-1
CDR3aa: CASSLATTYNEQFF

v_gene: TRBV6-6
j_gene: TRBJ2-3
CDR3aa: CASSYPSGASQYF